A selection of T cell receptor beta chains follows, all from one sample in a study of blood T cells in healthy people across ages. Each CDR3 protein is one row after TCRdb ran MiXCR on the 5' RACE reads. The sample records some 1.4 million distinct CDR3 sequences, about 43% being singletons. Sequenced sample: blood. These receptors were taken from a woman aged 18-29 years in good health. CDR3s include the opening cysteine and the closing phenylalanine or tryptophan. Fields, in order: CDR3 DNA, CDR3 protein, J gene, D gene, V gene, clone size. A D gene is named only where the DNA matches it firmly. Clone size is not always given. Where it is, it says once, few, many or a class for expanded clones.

TGCAGCGTTGAGGACAGGGAGCATGCCGGAAACACCATATATTTT,CSVEDREHAGNTIYF,TRBJ1-3,TRBD1,TRBV29-1,few
TGTGCCAGCAGTACCGGGACACACAAGCAGTACTTC,CASSTGTHKQYF,TRBJ2-4,NA,TRBV6-1,NA
TGTGCCAGCAGCTTAGGACAGGGGGACGGGCAGTACTTC,CASSLGQGDGQYF,TRBJ2-4,TRBD1,TRBV7-6,once
TGCGCCAGCAGCCAAGACCCCTTAGCGGGGATGGCAGATACGCAGTATTTT,CASSQDPLAGMADTQYF,TRBJ2-3,TRBD2,TRBV4-1,few
TGTGCCAGCAGTCGAACCCCAGACGGGAACACTGAAGCTTTCTTT,CASSRTPDGNTEAFF,TRBJ1-1,NA,TRBV28,NA
TGTGCCAGCAGTGATGATTATAGCAATCAGCCCCAGCATTTT,CASSDDYSNQPQHF,TRBJ1-5,NA,TRBV2,once
TGTGCCAGCTCACCAATGGACAGGACCAACTCCTACGAGCAGTACTTC,CASSPMDRTNSYEQYF,TRBJ2-7,TRBD1,TRBV18,NA
TGTGCCAGCAGCTTAGGAGGGGGCCGCTATCAGCCCCAGCATTTT,CASSLGGGRYQPQHF,TRBJ1-5,TRBD1,TRBV11-2,NA
TGTGCCAGCAGCTACCAGGGGGGAGTTGGGTCTCAAGAGCAGTACTTC,CASSYQGGVGSQEQYF,TRBJ2-4,NA,TRBV3-1,NA
TGTGCCAGCAGCCCGAGAAGCGGGGGGGCCGGAGACAATGAGCAGTACTTC,CASSPRSGGAGDNEQYF,TRBJ2-7,TRBD2,TRBV9,NA